A selection of T cell receptor beta chains follows, all from one sample in a study of shared clonotypes between healthy human individuals. TCRdb keeps only in-frame clones here, not all; method: immunoSEQ multiplex PCR. The repertoire has hundreds of thousands of clones, roughly 95% of them found once; the top ten carry roughly 0.12%. The sample comprised naive CD8+ T cells sorted from blood. Receptors originate from a woman in her twenties or thirties in good health. Each CDR3 is given without its conserved first and last residue.

CDR3aa: AISESPGTLSYEQY
j_gene: TRBJ2-7
len: 14
v_gene: TRBV10-3

CDR3aa: AWNTGLAGGPDTQY
j_gene: TRBJ2-3
len: 14
v_gene: TRBV30

CDR3aa: ASSFPGVDTQY
j_gene: TRBJ2-3
len: 11
v_gene: TRBV7-9

CDR3aa: ASRQERMSYEQY
j_gene: TRBJ2-7
len: 12
v_gene: TRBV4-2

CDR3aa: ASKEGATNTEAF
j_gene: TRBJ1-1
len: 12
v_gene: TRBV2

CDR3aa: ASRSTEATNEKLF
j_gene: TRBJ1-4
len: 13
v_gene: TRBV25-1

CDR3aa: ARIIGQGSDGYT
j_gene: TRBJ1-2
len: 12
v_gene: TRBV5-3

CDR3aa: ASSQELGGLYEQY
j_gene: NA
len: 13
v_gene: TRBV4-1

CDR3aa: ATSRESGGLEPQH
j_gene: TRBJ1-5
len: 13
v_gene: TRBV15

CDR3aa: ASSLDRYEQY
j_gene: NA
len: 10
v_gene: TRBV14

CDR3aa: ASSTGRLPGEQY
j_gene: TRBJ2-7
len: 12
v_gene: TRBV19

CDR3aa: ASTGGLQGAETQY
j_gene: TRBJ2-5
len: 13
v_gene: TRBV27

CDR3aa: ASSLLAGGPYNEQF
j_gene: TRBJ2-1
len: 14
v_gene: TRBV4-1

CDR3aa: ASRKDRGSEKLF
j_gene: TRBJ1-4
len: 12
v_gene: TRBV5-1

CDR3aa: ASVGRNYNEQF
j_gene: TRBJ2-1
len: 11
v_gene: TRBV10-2

CDR3aa: ATLPTSGDTYNEQF
j_gene: TRBJ2-1
len: 14
v_gene: TRBV10-3